A single sample gave rise to the 10 T cell receptor beta chains below, sequenced in a study of T-cell reconstitution after alpha-beta-depleted transplantation in children. Using unique molecular identifiers, the investigators prepared the TCRbeta library. One entry per CDR3 protein, called by TCRdb with MiXCR from the PCR reads. The sample shows around 670,000 distinct CDR3 sequences, about an eighth of them seen only once. The sequencing used PBMCs, collected before TCRalphabeta/CD19-depleted stem cell transplant. Receptor source: a girl aged 2 to 10 with congenital amegakaryocytic thrombocytopenia, due to receive a stem cell transplant.

This clonotype was seen at least ten times. This chain joins TRBV30 and TRBJ2-1; D is undetermined. This CDR3 spans 10 amino acids. The V end was cut by 1 base, the J end by 12 bases, with 7 bases between. Germline CDR1 and CDR2: GTSNPN and SVGIG (reference sequence). CDR3 loop: CAWSDGPQFF. CDR3 DNA: TGTGCCTGGAGTGACGGGCCGCAGTTCTTC. Filled out from reference TRBV30 and TRBJ2-1, the complete variable domain reads SQTIHQWPATLVQPVGSPLSLECTVEGTSNPNLYWYRQAAGRGLQLLFYSVGIGQISSEVPQNLSASRPQDRQFILSSKKLLLSDSGFYLCAWSDGPQFFGPGTRLTVL.

The chain has TRBV5-6 and TRBJ1-6, with D hard to call. Per the germline V gene, CDR1 is SGHDT and CDR2 is YYEEEE. V was clipped by 3 bases and J by 9 bases, with 10 bases between them. This CDR3 comprises 13 residues. The CDR3, as DNA: TGTGCCAGCAGCTCTCCGAAGGGTTCACCCCTCCACTTT. Protein: CASSSPKGSPLHF.

This clonotype was detected only once. The chain has TRBV7-2 and TRBJ2-3; 10 positions agree with TRBD1. V shed 2 bases and J 4 bases; nucleotides not matched to a gene: 3. The length of the CDR3 is 15 residues. Germline CDR1 reads SGHTA; CDR2 reads FQGNSA. The CDR3 is CASSLFGTGADTQYF. The DNA of the CDR3 is TGTGCCAGCAGCTTATTCGGGACAGGGGCAGATACGCAGTATTTT.

The rearrangement links TRBV5-5 to TRBJ1-1; possible D gene TRBD1, 5 bases. The germline V and J ends were trimmed by 4 bases and 4 bases, with 11 bases remaining between them. CDR3 length equals 13 residues. Germline lookup yields CDR1 SGHKS and CDR2 YYEKEE (reference sequence). CDR3 region: CASSRGSITEAFF. CDR3 DNA: TGTGCCAGCAGCCGGGGGTCCATCACTGAAGCTTTCTTT. Filled out from reference TRBV5-5 and TRBJ1-1, the complete variable domain reads DAGVTQSPTHLIKTRGQQVTLRCSPISGHKSVSWYQQVLGQGPQFIFQYYEKEERGRGNFPDRFSARQFPNYSSELNVNALLLGDSALYLCASSRGSITEAFFGQGTRLTVV.

This clonotype was seen repeatedly, ten times or more. The chain carries TRBV20-1 and TRBJ2-3; TRBD2 aligns across 7 bases. Germline CDR1 and CDR2: DFQATT and SNEGSKA (reference sequence). The CDR3 has 15 amino acids. V was pared by 6 bases and J by 2 bases, with 11 bases of the junction left unmatched. The CDR3 nucleotides read TGCAGTGCCCACCCCGGCGGGAGCCCCACAGATACGCAGTATTTT. This translates into CSAHPGGSPTDTQYF.

This clonotype was detected a few times. This chain links TRBV5-1 with TRBJ2-1, with 7 bases aligning to TRBD2. With 0 bases clipped from V and 7 bases from J, the junction kept 7 bases outside the gene matches. In germline, CDR1 is SGHRS, CDR2 YFSETQ. The CDR3 has 15 residues. For the CDR3, the DNA is TGCGCCAGCAGCTTGGTTAGGGCCGGGGGGAATGAGCAGTTCTTC. This codes for CASSLVRAGGNEQFF.

The table lists this clonotype with many counts. V gene TRBV20-1 combines with J gene TRBJ2-7, with 9 bases fitting TRBD1. This CDR3 is 13 amino acids long. Losses at the gene ends were 6 bases for V and 0 bases for J; bases not matched to a gene: 3. Germline V gene sequence: CDR1 DFQATT, CDR2 SNEGSKA (reference sequence). CDR3 amino acids: CSAGQGISYEQYF. CDR3 sequence (DNA): TGCAGTGCCGGACAGGGGATCTCCTACGAGCAGTACTTC.

The genes are TRBV5-1 and TRBJ1-2; D gene unclear. The CDR3 has 16 amino acids. Trimming left V 0 bases short and J 0 bases short, with 12 bases between. Germline V gene sequence: CDR1 SGHRS, CDR2 YFSETQ. The CDR3 reads CASSLGRGKANYGYTF. The CDR3 nucleotides read TGCGCCAGCAGCTTGGGACGGGGAAAAGCTAACTATGGCTACACCTTC.

This clonotype was seen only once. A read error may be the cause here, since a much bigger clone is one base away. V usage is TRBV12-3 or TRBV12-4 and J usage is TRBJ2-2; D is perhaps TRBD1 or TRBD2 (5 bases each). The CDR3 is made up of 14 amino acids. CDR3 sequence: CASSGDVNTRELFF. CDR3 nucleotides: TGTGCCAGCAGTGGGGACGTGAACACCCGGGAGCTGTTTTTT.

At least ten counts were recorded for this clonotype. The chain combines TRBV20-1 with TRBJ2-5; 7 nucleotides match TRBD2. The germline gives CDR1 DFQATT, CDR2 SNEGSKA (reference sequence). The trim removed 6 bases at V and 2 bases at J, leaving 12 bases unmatched. CDR3 size: 15 residues. The CDR3 region is CSAQSPTSRQETQYF. The DNA of the CDR3 is TGCAGTGCCCAATCCCCGACTAGCAGGCAAGAGACCCAGTACTTC.